The rows below give T cell receptor beta chains drawn from one sample of a study of T cells in Graves' hyperthyroidism and ophthalmopathy. TCRdb ran MiXCR on the multiplex PCR reads and lists one entry per CDR3 protein. This sample has about 350,000 distinct CDR3 sequences, with about a sixth found just once. Input material: blood. These receptors originate from a woman aged 25 to 39 with Graves' hyperthyroidism that later progressed to Graves' ophthalmopathy. CDR3s include the opening cysteine and the closing phenylalanine or tryptophan. D genes are given only for firm matches. Size values are once, few and many counts, or a class for expanded clones, and some rows have none.

>many|TRBJ1-1|NA|TRBV15
CATSRGSDTEAFF
TGTGCCACCAGCAGGGGTTCAGACACTGAAGCTTTCTTT
>few|TRBJ1-3|NA|TRBV6-1
CASRITGRLDTIYF
TGTGCCAGCAGGATCACAGGGCGCCTCGACACCATATATTTT
>NA|TRBJ2-3|TRBD2|TRBV6-2/TRBV6-3
CASKIWGLGYSTDTQYF
TGTGCCAGCAAAATATGGGGACTAGGGTATAGCACAGATACGCAGTATTTT
>few|TRBJ1-2|TRBD1|TRBV3-1
CASSHGTVYGYTF
TGTGCCAGCAGCCACGGGACAGTCTATGGCTACACCTTC
>many|TRBJ2-1|NA|TRBV10-2
CASSEVSSYRFGEQFF
TGCGCCAGCAGTGAGGTCTCTAGCTATCGTTTTGGTGAGCAGTTCTTC
>NA|TRBJ1-5|NA|TRBV24-1
CATSDWSNQPQHF
TGTGCCACCAGTGACTGGAGCAATCAGCCCCAGCATTTT
>many|TRBJ1-1|NA|TRBV5-4
CASSLWGMNTEAFF
TGTGCCAGCAGCTTGTGGGGGATGAACACTGAAGCTTTCTTT
>many|TRBJ1-2|NA|TRBV24-1
CATSDPNRAGYTF
TGTGCCACCAGTGACCCTAACAGGGCTGGCTACACCTTC
>NA|TRBJ2-7|NA|TRBV3-1
CASSPWQGFYEQYF
TGTGCCAGCAGCCCCTGGCAGGGTTTCTACGAGCAGTACTTC
>many|TRBJ1-2|NA|TRBV5-1
CASSFFTGGGNYGYTF
TGCGCCAGCAGCTTTTTCACCGGGGGCGGTAACTATGGCTACACCTTC
>many|TRBJ1-5|NA|TRBV7-8
CASSLVEGGNQPQHF
TGTGCCAGCAGCTTAGTCGAGGGCGGCAATCAGCCCCAGCATTTT
>many|TRBJ2-7|NA|TRBV12-3/TRBV12-4
CASSLQSSGYEQYF
TGTGCCAGCAGTTTACAGAGTAGCGGCTACGAGCAGTACTTC
>many|TRBJ1-6|NA|TRBV3-1
CASSTVIGDSPLHF
TGTGCCAGCAGTACAGTTATCGGAGATTCACCCCTCCACTTT
>many|TRBJ2-3|NA|TRBV6-1
CASSEALYRVGDTQYF
TGTGCCAGCAGTGAAGCGCTATACAGGGTTGGAGATACGCAGTATTTT
>NA|TRBJ2-3|TRBD1|TRBV30
CAWARDRGIDTQYF
TGTGCCTGGGCCCGGGACAGGGGGATAGATACGCAGTATTTT
>few|TRBJ2-3|TRBD2|TRBV28
CACTVAGGGKVTDTQYF
TGTGCCTGTACCGTAGCGGGAGGGGGAAAAGTTACAGATACGCAGTATTTT